This T cell receptor beta chain was recorded in a study of shared clonotypes between healthy human individuals. Profiled with immunoSEQ multiplex PCR; TCRdb holds only in-frame clones, not every one. The sample contains about 2.3 million clones, roughly 92% of which appear only once. Remarks on this clone: Its matching antigen is unknown.

Findings and caveats of the study: Clonotypes not shared had lower generation probabilities than those common to all four donors. Despite large depth, sorted-subset datasets appeared incompletely sequenced.

The CDR3 has 12 residues. V gave up 4 bases and J gave up 4 bases, with 8 bases separating them. In germline, CDR1 is SGHTA, CDR2 FQGNSA. Specimen: naive CD4+ T cells from PBMCs. As to subset: CD45RA+ positively selected. This sequence joins TRBV7-2 and TRBJ2-7, with TRBD2 as a possible D gene (6 bases). The clonotype originates from a man aged 18 to 30 in good health. Some clones in this sample may be carry-over from other donors' samples. The CDR3 DNA is TGTGCCAGCAGCTCGGACTATTACGAGCAGTACTTC. It specifies CASSSDYYEQYF.